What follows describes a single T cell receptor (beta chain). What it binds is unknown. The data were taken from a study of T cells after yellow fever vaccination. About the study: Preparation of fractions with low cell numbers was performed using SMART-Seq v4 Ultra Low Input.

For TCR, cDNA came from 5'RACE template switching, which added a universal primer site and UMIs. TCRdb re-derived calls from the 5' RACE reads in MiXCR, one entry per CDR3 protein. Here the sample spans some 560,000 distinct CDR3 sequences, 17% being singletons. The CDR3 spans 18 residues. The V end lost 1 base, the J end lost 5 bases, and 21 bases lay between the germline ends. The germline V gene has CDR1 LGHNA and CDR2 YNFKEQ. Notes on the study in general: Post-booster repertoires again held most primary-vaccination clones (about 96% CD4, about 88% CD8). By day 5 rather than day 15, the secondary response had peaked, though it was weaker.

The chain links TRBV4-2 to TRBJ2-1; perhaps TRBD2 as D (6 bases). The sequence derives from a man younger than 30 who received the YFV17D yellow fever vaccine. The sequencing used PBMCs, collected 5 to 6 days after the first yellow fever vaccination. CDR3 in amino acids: CASSQGRLARGSNNEQFF. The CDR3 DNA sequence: TGTGCCAGCAGCCAAGGTCGGCTAGCTCGGGGGTCCAACAATGAGCAGTTCTTC.